One and the same sample provided the 13 T cell receptor beta chains below, sequenced in a study of identical twins. TCRdb fed the 5' RACE reads into MiXCR, producing one record per CDR3 protein. The sample comprises approximately 620,000 distinct CDR3 sequences, around 8.6% of which are singletons, and 0.98% rests with the top ten. These same data were also listed under a study on yellow fever vaccine responses in identical twins.

The sample comprised PBMCs. These receptors were taken from a woman in her late teens or twenties in good health.

This chain uses TRBV21-1 with TRBJ2-1. TRBV21-1 is noted as a pseudogene. The CDR3 is made up of 20 amino acids. The CDR3 spells CASSKVKHQKPHLTYNEKFF. CDR3 DNA: TGTGCCAGCAGCAAAGTAAAACACCAAAAGCCTCACCTGACCTACAATGAGAAGTTCTTC.

This chain uses TRBV5-4 with TRBJ2-1, with TRBD2 matching 7 bases. Germline values: CDR1 SGHNT, CDR2 YYREEE (reference sequence). The CDR3 runs 15 residues. The junction had 9 bases not matched to a gene; V was cut back by 4 bases and J by 5 bases. The DNA of the CDR3 is TGTGCCAGCAGCCTCGTGGCTAGCGGAAACAATGAGCAGTTCTTC. The encoded protein is CASSLVASGNNEQFF.

This clonotype was recorded at least ten times. The rearrangement links TRBV5-1 to TRBJ2-1; D may be TRBD2 (5 bases). The CDR3 length is 13 residues. Deletions cut 0 bases from V and 7 bases from J, with 8 bases between. The germline CDR1 and CDR2 sequences are SGHRS and YFSETQ. The CDR3 loop is CASSLVGDNEQFF. The CDR3 DNA sequence: TGCGCCAGCAGCTTGGTCGGGGATAATGAGCAGTTCTTC.

The genes are TRBV29-1 and TRBJ2-6; no clear D. Germline V gene lookup returns CDR1 SQVTM and CDR2 ANQGSEA. Trimming pared 4 bases from V and 2 bases from J, leaving 9 bases between. CDR3 length: 14 amino acids. The CDR3 sequence: CSVVFPTGANVLTF. In DNA, the CDR3 is TGCAGCGTTGTATTTCCGACTGGGGCCAACGTCCTGACTTTC.

This clonotype was counted between two and nine times. V is TRBV28 and J is TRBJ2-1; possibly TRBD1 for D (5 bases). CDR1 MDHEN and CDR2 SYDVKM come from the germline V gene. This CDR3 has 13 amino acids. V was cut by 7 bases and J by 5 bases, with 12 bases left in between. The CDR3 DNA reads TGTGCCAGCATCCCAGGGCTAAACAATGAGCAGTTCTTC. It specifies CASIPGLNNEQFF.

This rearrangement joins TRBV12-5 to TRBJ2-2; 11 bases fit TRBD2. Germline V gene data show CDR1 as LGHNT and CDR2 as FRNRAP. This CDR3 has 16 amino acids. The V gene end was trimmed by 4 bases and the J gene end by 4 bases; junction bases not matched to a gene: 5. CDR3 nucleotides: TGTGCTAGTGGTTCCTCGGGACTAGCGGCCACCGGGGAGCTGTTTTTT. This codes for CASGSSGLAATGELFF.

The genes are TRBV27 and TRBJ2-7; TRBD2 matches at 14 bases. V shed 6 bases and J 2 bases; nucleotides not matched to a gene: 6. CDR3 length equals 16 residues. Germline CDR1 is MNHEY and CDR2 is SMNVEV (reference sequence). This chain's CDR3 is CASSTGTSGRAYEQYF. The CDR3 bases are TGTGCCAGCAGCACTGGGACTAGCGGGAGAGCCTACGAGCAGTACTTC.

The genes are TRBV2 and TRBJ2-3; a weak D match, TRBD2 (7 bases). The CDR3 sequence is 18 residues long. Germline V CDR1 and CDR2: SNHLY, FYNNEI. CDR3 in amino acids: CTLNLSPGGIRSTDTQYF. In nucleotides, the CDR3 is TGTACCCTCAACTTAAGCCCGGGGGGCATACGAAGCACAGATACGCAGTATTTT.

This clonotype came up a few times. The chain has TRBV7-9 and TRBJ2-1; possible D gene TRBD2, 6 bases. Germline V lookup: CDR1 SEHNR, CDR2 FQNEAQ (reference sequence). Trimming took 5 bases from V and 0 from J, leaving 11 bases between them. There are 15 residues in the CDR3. The CDR3 is CASSRDFGSYNEQFF. The CDR3 DNA sequence: TGTGCCAGCAGCCGGGACTTTGGCTCCTACAATGAGCAGTTCTTC.

The chain employs TRBV12-3 or TRBV12-4 and TRBJ1-5; the match to TRBD1 covers 9 bases. CDR3 length equals 17 residues. Germline trimming cut 2 bases from V and 2 bases from J; bases unmatched to any gene: 7. The CDR3 coding sequence is TGTGCCAGCAGTTTAATCATGACAGGGGGGGGCAATCAGCCCCAGCATTTT. It yields the protein CASSLIMTGGGNQPQHF.

This clonotype has a handful of counts. The V gene is TRBV11-1, the J gene TRBJ2-7; 8 positions agree with TRBD1. This CDR3 has 14 amino acids. Germline values: CDR1 SGHAT, CDR2 FQDESV (reference sequence). With V trimmed by 5 bases and J by 3 bases, 6 bases remained unmatched. The CDR3 spells CASSVYRGDYEQYF. As DNA, the CDR3 is TGTGCCAGCAGCGTGTACAGGGGGGACTACGAGCAGTACTTC. The full variable domain, its missing parts supplied by reference TRBV11-1 and TRBJ2-7, is EAEVAQSPRYKITEKSQAVAFWCDPISGHATLYWYRQILGQGPELLVQFQDESVVDDSQLPKDRFSAERLKGVDSTLKIQPAELGDSAMYLCASSVYRGDYEQYFGPGTRLTVT.

This clonotype was detected a few times. The CDR3 spells CASSYSDAPLNTEAFF. For the CDR3, the DNA is TGTGCCAGCAGTTACTCGGATGCCCCTTTGAACACTGAAGCTTTCTTT. The rearrangement uses TRBV6-5 and TRBJ1-1, with unresolved D. CDR3 length: 16 residues. Trimming shortened V by 0 bases and J by 0 bases, and 11 bases separated the two germline ends. The germline gives CDR1 MNHEY, CDR2 SVGAGI.

This clonotype has only a few counts. The chain has TRBV28 and TRBJ2-2; 10 positions match TRBD1. The CDR3 is 18 amino acids. Losses at the gene ends were 2 bases for V and 5 bases for J; bases not matched to a gene: 11. Germline V CDR1 and CDR2: MDHEN, SYDVKM. CDR3 nucleotides: TGTGCCAGCAGTTTAATGGGACAGGGGACGTTAGGGACCGGGGAGCTGTTTTTT. Translation: CASSLMGQGTLGTGELFF. The full variable domain, in which reference TRBV28 and TRBJ2-2 provide the parts outside the CDR3, is DVKVTQSSRYLVKRTGEKVFLECVQDMDHENMFWYRQDPGLGLRLIYFSYDVKMKEKGDIPEGYSVSREKKERFSLILESASTNQTSMYLCASSLMGQGTLGTGELFFGEGSRLTVL.